This TCR beta chain was sequenced in a study of T cell changes during pregnancy in multiple sclerosis. The CDR3 extends over 15 amino acids. From germline, CDR1 is MNHEY and CDR2 SVGAGI. V lost 0 bases and J lost 0, with 9 bases in between. Some clones are missing from TCRdb's copy, which holds only in-frame ones; the method was immunoSEQ multiplex PCR. The sample carries 40,000 to 60,000 clones, 85% to 95% recorded once. The sample here was CD4+ T cells from peripheral blood mononuclear cells, taken in the third trimester of pregnancy. The chain has TRBV6-5 and TRBJ2-7; TRBD2 might be the D (5 bases). The origin of this receptor is a female donor with multiple sclerosis, enrolled in a pregnancy study. CDR3 DNA: TGTGCCAGCAGTTACTCTAGCGCTTCCTCCTACGAGCAGTACTTC. Translating it yields CASSYSSASSYEQYF.